This TCR beta chain was identified during a study of cytomegalovirus exposure and HLA in healthy donors. Study-level findings and limits: What a later analysis reportedly showed was that an Asian-associated ancestry cluster had fewer N-insertions than the roughly 700-donor mean.

CDR3 length equals 15 residues. The V and J ends lost 5 bases and 4 bases respectively, with 14 bases between them. Germline V lookup: CDR1 SGHTA, CDR2 FQGNSA. The donors, nominally healthy at sampling, likely had unrecorded immune exposures. As concerns this clone: Its antigen is unknown.

The PCR had 60 Vbeta and 13 Jbeta primers. Assay: immunoSEQ multiplex PCR; the TCRdb copy retains only in-frame clones and omits some. The table lists under 200,000 clones, roughly 75% of them singletons. This chain connects TRBV7-2 to TRBJ2-2; maybe TRBD1 (5 bases). The sample taken for sequencing was PBMCs. The receptor was isolated from a man between 35 and 55 years old in good health and CMV-seronegative. This chain's CDR3 is CASSVPTGVTGELFF. The CDR3 DNA sequence: TGTGCCAGCAGCGTCCCAACAGGAGTCACCGGGGAGCTGTTTTTT.